Included here is one T cell receptor (beta chain) sequence, with context. Its antigen is currently unknown. The data belong to a study of blood T cells in healthy people across ages. Study context: Roughly one uniquely barcoded beta molecule per two T cells was captured.

Together with a sample-barcoded 5' primer, a J-beta primer mix was included in a second PCR lasting about 7 to 11 cycles. Each sample yielded at least 3 million CDR3-containing paired-end reads. Via MiXCR, TCRdb re-called the 5' RACE reads, giving one row per CDR3 protein. The table has 950,000 to 1,200,000 distinct CDR3 sequences, roughly two fifths seen once. Every donor contributed roughly 11 milliliters of peripheral blood by blood draw. Study conclusions and caveats: More naive CD4+ cells and higher diversity were found in long-lived than in aged donors.

The germline CDR1 and CDR2 sequences are LGHNA and YSLEER. With V trimmed by 0 bases and J by 0 bases, 5 bases remained unmatched. The CDR3 length is 17 residues. The source of this sequence is a man younger than 30 in good health. The chain uses TRBV4-3 and TRBJ1-3; 7 bases line up with TRBD1. The sequenced sample consisted of blood. The CDR3 reads CASSQDRGQSSGNTIYF. DNA for the CDR3: TGCGCCAGCAGCCAAGATAGGGGACAGAGCTCTGGAAACACCATATATTTT.